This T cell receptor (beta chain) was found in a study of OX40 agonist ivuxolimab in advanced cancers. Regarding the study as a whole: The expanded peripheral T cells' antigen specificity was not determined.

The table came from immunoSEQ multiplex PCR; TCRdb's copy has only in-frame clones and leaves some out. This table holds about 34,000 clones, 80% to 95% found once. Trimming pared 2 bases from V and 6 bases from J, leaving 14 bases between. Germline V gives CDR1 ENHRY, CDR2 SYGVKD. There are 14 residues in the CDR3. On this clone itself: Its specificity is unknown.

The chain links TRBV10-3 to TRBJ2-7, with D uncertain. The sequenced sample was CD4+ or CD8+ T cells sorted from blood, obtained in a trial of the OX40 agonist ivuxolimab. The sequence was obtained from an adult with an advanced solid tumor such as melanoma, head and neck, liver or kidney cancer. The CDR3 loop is CAISEKADGGEQYF. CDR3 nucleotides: TGTGCCATCAGTGAGAAGGCCGACGGTGGCGAGCAGTACTTC.